Listed below are T cell receptor beta chains from one sample, sequenced in a study of blood T cell repertoires in COVID-19. TCRdb's copy holds only in-frame clones and misses some; the assay was immunoSEQ multiplex PCR. The top ten hold about 10% of the sample, which has about 140,000 clones, roughly 88% seen once. Material for sequencing was peripheral blood. The receptors originated from a man aged 55 to 70 with active or convalescent COVID-19. Both conserved end residues are part of each CDR3. Fields, in order: J gene, clone size, V gene, CDR3 length, D gene, CDR3 DNA, CDR3 protein. The D gene is left open where the match is weak. Size values are once, few and many counts, or a class for expanded clones, and some rows have none.

J: TRBJ2-2
size: -
V: TRBV27
length: 13
D: -
DNA: TGTGCCAGCAGCTACTCAGGGGCCCGGGAGCTGTTTTTT
CDR3: CASSYSGARELFF

J: TRBJ2-5
size: -
V: TRBV5-1
length: 14
D: -
DNA: TGCGCCAGCAGCTTCGGTGGGGAGATAGAGACCCAGTACTTC
CDR3: CASSFGGEIETQYF

J: TRBJ1-6
size: -
V: TRBV14
length: 17
D: -
DNA: TGTGCCAGCAGCCATTCCGGCGGGGGGCGCCGGAATTCACCCCTCCACTTT
CDR3: CASSHSGGGRRNSPLHF

J: TRBJ2-7
size: -
V: TRBV2
length: 12
D: -
DNA: TGTGCCAGCAGTGTTCAGGCCTACGAGCAGTACTTC
CDR3: CASSVQAYEQYF

J: TRBJ2-5
size: few
V: TRBV5-1
length: 15
D: TRBD1
DNA: TGCGCCAGCAGCATAGACGGGACAGGGGACGAGACCCAGTACTTC
CDR3: CASSIDGTGDETQYF

J: TRBJ2-1
size: -
V: TRBV11-2
length: 13
D: -
DNA: TGTGCCAGCAGCTTTTATCCGAACGGGAGAGGTGTCTTC
CDR3: CASSFYPNGRGVF

J: TRBJ2-7
size: -
V: TRBV4-1
length: 14
D: TRBD1
DNA: TGCGCCAGCAGCCTCACTACAGGGGACTACGAGCAGTACTTC
CDR3: CASSLTTGDYEQYF

J: TRBJ2-3
size: -
V: TRBV3-1/TRBV3-2
length: 16
D: TRBD2
DNA: TGTGCCAGCAGCCCCCGGACTAGCGGGAGAGGAAATACGCAGTATTTT
CDR3: CASSPRTSGRGNTQYF

J: TRBJ2-7
size: -
V: TRBV18
length: 14
D: TRBD1
DNA: TGTGCCAGCTCACCGGGTCAGGGGGTTGCTGAGCAGTACTTC
CDR3: CASSPGQGVAEQYF

J: TRBJ1-5
size: -
V: TRBV6-5
length: 15
D: -
DNA: TGTGCCAGCAGTTTCAGGGGCGAAAGCAATCAGCCCCAGCATTTT
CDR3: CASSFRGESNQPQHF

J: TRBJ1-1
size: once
V: TRBV27
length: 15
D: TRBD1
DNA: TGTGCCAGCAGTGGGCACGGGACAGGGGAAGGAGAAGCTTTCTTT
CDR3: CASSGHGTGEGEAFF

J: TRBJ1-2
size: -
V: TRBV11-1
length: 13
D: -
DNA: TGTGCCAGCAGCCTAAGAGCCAACTATGGCTACACCTTC
CDR3: CASSLRANYGYTF

J: TRBJ1-1
size: -
V: TRBV5-1
length: 15
D: -
DNA: TGCGCCAGCAGCTTGGTAGCGGGGGCGAACACTGAAGCTTTCTTT
CDR3: CASSLVAGANTEAFF

J: TRBJ2-7
size: -
V: TRBV7-9
length: 13
D: -
DNA: TGTGCCAGCAGCTTAGTCTCCAGCTACGAGCAGTACTTC
CDR3: CASSLVSSYEQYF

J: TRBJ2-3
size: -
V: TRBV28
length: 16
D: TRBD2
DNA: TGTGCCAGCAGAGCTAGCGGGATTAAGATTGGAGATACGCAGTATTTT
CDR3: CASRASGIKIGDTQYF

J: TRBJ2-7
size: -
V: TRBV7-9
length: 13
D: TRBD1
DNA: TGTGCCAGCAGCGTTCGACAGGGCCCCGAGCAGTACTTC
CDR3: CASSVRQGPEQYF

J: TRBJ2-5
size: -
V: TRBV10-3
length: 15
D: -
DNA: TGTGCCATCAGTGCGGGAATAATAGATAAGGAGACCCAGTACTTC
CDR3: CAISAGIIDKETQYF

J: TRBJ2-3
size: once
V: TRBV5-8
length: 18
D: TRBD2
DNA: TGTGCCAGCAGCTTGCCACTCCTAGCGGGAGGGCCGGTAGATACGCAGTATTTT
CDR3: CASSLPLLAGGPVDTQYF

J: TRBJ1-2
size: -
V: TRBV28
length: 14
D: TRBD1
DNA: TGTGCCAGCAGGACGACAGGGGGCGACTATGGCTACACCTTC
CDR3: CASRTTGGDYGYTF

J: TRBJ2-1
size: -
V: TRBV2
length: 13
D: TRBD1
DNA: TGTGCCGGGAAGTCGGGACAGGGCAATGAGCAGTTCTTC
CDR3: CAGKSGQGNEQFF

J: TRBJ1-5
size: once
V: TRBV28
length: 14
D: TRBD1
DNA: TGTGCCAGCAGCCCACAGGGGGCCCGGCAGCCCCAGCATTTT
CDR3: CASSPQGARQPQHF

J: TRBJ2-2
size: many
V: TRBV6-2/TRBV6-3
length: 15
D: -
DNA: TGTGCCAGCAGTGACCAGACAGGACACACCGGGGAGCTGTTTTTT
CDR3: CASSDQTGHTGELFF

J: TRBJ1-3
size: once
V: TRBV30
length: 14
D: -
DNA: TGTGCCCAAAGGGGTCGGAACTCTGGAAACACCATATATTTT
CDR3: CAQRGRNSGNTIYF

J: TRBJ1-4
size: -
V: TRBV15
length: 13
D: -
DNA: TGTGCCACCAGCAGGGGGAGGGCTGAAAAACTGTTTTTT
CDR3: CATSRGRAEKLFF

J: TRBJ2-7
size: -
V: TRBV18
length: 11
D: -
DNA: TGTGCCAGCTCACTAGAACACGAGCAGTACTTC
CDR3: CASSLEHEQYF

J: TRBJ1-4
size: -
V: TRBV28
length: 15
D: -
DNA: TGTGCCAGCGCCCCTTCCAGGACACCGAATGAAAAACTGTTTTTT
CDR3: CASAPSRTPNEKLFF

J: TRBJ2-5
size: -
V: TRBV5-8
length: 14
D: -
DNA: TGTGCCAGCAGCTTGGGACAGCCCCAAGAGACCCAGTACTTC
CDR3: CASSLGQPQETQYF

J: TRBJ2-7
size: -
V: TRBV2
length: 14
D: TRBD1
DNA: TGTGCCAGCAGCCAGGACAGGGTCTCCTACGAGCAGTACTTC
CDR3: CASSQDRVSYEQYF

J: TRBJ2-1
size: -
V: TRBV30
length: 16
D: TRBD2
DNA: TGTGCCTGGAGTGAGGGGGGACTAGCGATATCAGATGAGCAGTTCTTC
CDR3: CAWSEGGLAISDEQFF

J: TRBJ2-7
size: -
V: TRBV10-3
length: 12
D: -
DNA: TGTGCCATCCAGGCAGGTACCTACGAGCAGTACTTC
CDR3: CAIQAGTYEQYF

J: TRBJ2-1
size: -
V: TRBV5-1
length: 15
D: -
DNA: TGCGCCAGCAGCTTTACACAGGGAGAGTTTAGTGAGCAGTTCTTC
CDR3: CASSFTQGEFSEQFF

J: TRBJ2-3
size: -
V: TRBV11-2
length: 12
D: -
DNA: TGTGCCAGCAGCCCTAGCACAGATACGCAGTATTTT
CDR3: CASSPSTDTQYF

J: TRBJ1-6
size: -
V: TRBV29-1
length: 14
D: -
DNA: TGCAGCGTTGCATCTGGGGCCCATAATTCACCCCTCCACTTT
CDR3: CSVASGAHNSPLHF

J: TRBJ1-3
size: -
V: TRBV3-1/TRBV3-2
length: 17
D: TRBD1
DNA: TGTGCCAGCAGCTACGGACAGGGAAGATTTTCTGGAAACACCATATATTTT
CDR3: CASSYGQGRFSGNTIYF

J: TRBJ2-5
size: -
V: TRBV3-1/TRBV3-2
length: 17
D: TRBD2
DNA: TGTGCCAGCAGCCAAGGGGGGTGGACTAGCGGGAGCGGGACCCAGTACTTC
CDR3: CASSQGGWTSGSGTQYF

J: TRBJ2-1
size: -
V: TRBV28
length: 16
D: TRBD2
DNA: TGTGCCAGCAGGGGTAGGACTAGCGGGAGAAGCAATGAGCAGTTCTTC
CDR3: CASRGRTSGRSNEQFF

J: TRBJ2-1
size: -
V: TRBV19
length: 15
D: -
DNA: TGTGCCAGTAGTCCCTCACAGGGCCCGTGGGGTGAGCAGTTCTTC
CDR3: CASSPSQGPWGEQFF

J: TRBJ2-7
size: -
V: TRBV11-2
length: 14
D: -
DNA: TGTGCCAGCAGCGGACCGGGACACCCCTACGAGCAGTACTTC
CDR3: CASSGPGHPYEQYF

J: TRBJ2-7
size: once
V: TRBV29-1
length: 15
D: TRBD1
DNA: TGCAGCGTCCAGGGCGTTAGGGACAGGGGCGGCGAGCAGTACTTC
CDR3: CSVQGVRDRGGEQYF

J: TRBJ2-7
size: -
V: TRBV10-3
length: 15
D: -
DNA: TGTGCCATCAGTGAGTCTCGGCAGGGTATGGGAGAGCAGTACTTC
CDR3: CAISESRQGMGEQYF

J: TRBJ1-5
size: -
V: TRBV3-1/TRBV3-2
length: 16
D: -
DNA: TGTGCCAGCAGCCAAGGTCCTGGGGAGGGCAATCAGCCCCAGCATTTT
CDR3: CASSQGPGEGNQPQHF

J: TRBJ1-1
size: -
V: TRBV2
length: 12
D: -
DNA: TGTGCCAGCAGTGTTACAGGGACTGAAGCTTTCTTT
CDR3: CASSVTGTEAFF

J: TRBJ1-5
size: -
V: TRBV9
length: 16
D: -
DNA: TGTGCCAGCAGCCCGGAGGGAAATACAGTCAATCAGCCCCAGCATTTT
CDR3: CASSPEGNTVNQPQHF

J: TRBJ2-1
size: -
V: TRBV7-3
length: 14
D: TRBD2
DNA: TGTGCCAGCAGCTTAGCGGGAGTAACAAATGAGCAGTTCTTC
CDR3: CASSLAGVTNEQFF

J: TRBJ1-3
size: -
V: TRBV13
length: 14
D: TRBD1
DNA: TGTGCCAGCAGCTACAGGGGAGCTGGAAACACCATATATTTT
CDR3: CASSYRGAGNTIYF

J: TRBJ2-7
size: -
V: TRBV4-1
length: 15
D: TRBD2
DNA: TGCGCCAGCAGCCCGCTGGGGGGAGGGCCCTACGAGCAGTACTTC
CDR3: CASSPLGGGPYEQYF

J: TRBJ1-6
size: -
V: TRBV2
length: 14
D: -
DNA: TGTGCCAGCAGGCGGGCGGGATTTGGTTCACCCCTCCACTTT
CDR3: CASRRAGFGSPLHF

J: TRBJ2-7
size: -
V: TRBV2
length: 15
D: TRBD2
DNA: TGTGCCAGCAGTGCATTAGCGGGAGGCCGCTGGGAGCAGTACTTC
CDR3: CASSALAGGRWEQYF